What follows describes a single TCR beta chain. The antigen is not known. Unique molecular identifiers were incorporated during preparation of the TCRbeta library. TCRdb itself ran the PCR reads through MiXCR, one entry per CDR3 protein. The table records just under 250,000 distinct CDR3 sequences, roughly a quarter of them present only once. The record originates from a study of T-cell reconstitution after alpha-beta-depleted transplantation in children. General study points: It was newly produced T cells that mostly accounted for T-cell counts and diversity one year after transplant. Expanded graft clones, several hundred of them, were reportedly the source of alpha-beta T cells about two months after transplant.

The starting material was PBMCs, obtained before TCRalphabeta/CD19-depleted stem cell transplant. This clonotype was sampled from a girl aged 2-10 years with Fanconi anemia, due to receive a stem cell transplant.

The CDR3 is CSARVGFSTDTQYF. The CDR3 coding sequence is TGCAGTGCCCGTGTTGGGTTTAGCACAGATACGCAGTATTTT. The genes are TRBV20-1 and TRBJ2-3; D is undetermined. Germline V gives CDR1 DFQATT, CDR2 SNEGSKA (reference sequence). CDR3 length equals 14 residues. V shed 6 bases and J shed 0 bases, with 13 bases lying between them.